This TCR beta chain was found in a study of OX40 agonist ivuxolimab in advanced cancers. The wider study: Patients with hepatocellular carcinoma, melanoma, renal cell or head and neck cancer made up the dose-escalation patients.

Sequencing was performed with immunoSEQ multiplex PCR; in TCRdb, only in-frame clones are kept and a portion is missing. Of 30,000 to 40,000 clones in the sample, around 80% were seen once. Germline V gives CDR1 LNHDA, CDR2 SQIVND (reference sequence). V lost 10 bases and J lost 7, with 16 bases in between. This CDR3 spans 12 amino acids. People who had autoimmune disease history or systemic immunosuppression were excluded. This TCR derives from an adult with an advanced solid tumor such as melanoma, head and neck, liver or kidney cancer. The sequencing used CD4+ or CD8+ T cells sorted from blood, collected in a trial of the OX40 agonist ivuxolimab. The chain links TRBV19 to TRBJ1-2; the D gene is possibly TRBD1 (6 bases). The CDR3 sequence is CATSPFRGGYTF. CDR3 nucleotide sequence: TGTGCCACTTCGCCCTTCAGGGGTGGCTACACCTTC. Using reference TRBV19 and TRBJ1-2 for the parts outside the CDR3, the full variable domain is DGGITQSPKYLFRKEGQNVTLSCEQNLNHDAMYWYRQDPGQGLRLIYYSQIVNDFQKGDIAEGYSVSREKKESFPLTVTSAQKNPTAFYLCATSPFRGGYTFGSGTRLTVV.